This TCR beta chain emerged from a study of Graves' ophthalmopathy and Graves' hyperthyroidism. Germline lookup yields CDR1 SGHVS and CDR2 FNYEAQ. The CDR3 is made up of 14 amino acids. This clonotype was observed a single time. The junction departs from the called germline gene at one end, perhaps through a read error. RNA served as the template for amplifying TCR beta CDR3 regions. An opening RT-PCR round employed HTBI primers and preceded a second-round multiplex PCR. TCRdb itself ran the multiplex PCR reads through MiXCR, one entry per CDR3 protein. Of about 16,000 distinct CDR3 sequences listed, 46% are singletons. Hyperthyroidism patients, aged 18 to 65, were newly diagnosed, under 2 months' duration. PBMCs were density-gradient isolated from 10 ml fresh blood.

The genes are TRBV7-6 and TRBJ1-1; D is perhaps TRBD1 (5 bases). The sequenced material came from peripheral blood. This clonotype was obtained from a woman aged 40-49 years with stable Graves' hyperthyroidism. Here the CDR3 DNA reads TGTGCCAACAGCTTCTCCCAGGGGAACACTGAAGCTTTCTTT. Protein sequence: CANSFSQGNTEAFF.